This is a list of T cell receptor beta chains from one sample in a study of cytomegalovirus exposure and HLA in healthy donors. The protocol was immunoSEQ multiplex PCR, while the TCRdb copy is restricted to in-frame clones and leaves out a portion. This sample has around 150,000 clones, with roughly three quarters found just once. The sample comprised PBMCs. These receptors all come from a man aged 25 to 40 in good health and CMV-seronegative. The CDR3 runs from the conserved cysteine through the conserved F or W. A D gene is named only where the DNA matches it firmly. The listing skips clone size in some rows; elsewhere it reads once, few, many or a size class.

TRBV11-3	TRBJ2-7	NA	TRBD2	CASSLGASGSPEQYF	TGTGCCAGCAGCTTAGGTGCTAGCGGGAGTCCCGAGCAGTACTTC
TRBV30	TRBJ2-2	once	NA	CAWREGTGELFF	TGTGCCTGGAGGGAGGGGACCGGGGAGCTGTTTTTT
TRBV9	TRBJ2-3	NA	TRBD2	CASSVLAGGTDTQYF	TGTGCCAGCAGCGTTTTAGCGGGAGGCACAGATACGCAGTATTTT
TRBV19	TRBJ1-1	NA	TRBD1	CASSRATGTSGADTEAFF	TGTGCCAGTAGTCGTGCGACAGGGACTAGTGGGGCGGACACTGAAGCTTTCTTT
TRBV27	TRBJ2-7	NA	TRBD1	CASSSPGQGVYEQYF	TGTGCCAGCAGTTCCCCGGGACAGGGGGTCTACGAGCAGTACTTC
TRBV7-9	TRBJ2-5	NA	TRBD1	CASSLGQGQETQYF	TGTGCCAGCAGCTTAGGACAGGGCCAAGAGACCCAGTACTTC
TRBV19	TRBJ2-6	few	TRBD1	CASSLWTGYRSGANVLTF	TGTGCCAGTAGTTTGTGGACAGGGTACCGCTCTGGGGCCAACGTCCTGACTTTC
TRBV11-2	TRBJ2-5	few	TRBD1	CASDSGGGETQYF	TGTGCCAGCGATTCAGGGGGCGGAGAGACCCAGTACTTC
TRBV6-1	TRBJ2-7	NA	NA	CASREQVSYEQYF	TGTGCCAGCAGGGAACAGGTCTCCTACGAGCAGTACTTC
TRBV2	TRBJ1-1	NA	NA	CASSDSQGLNTEAFF	TGTGCCAGCAGTGATTCGCAGGGATTAAACACTGAAGCTTTCTTT
TRBV5-1	TRBJ2-5	once	TRBD2	CASSFVGLAGGRETQYF	TGCGCCAGCAGCTTCGTCGGACTAGCGGGAGGGCGAGAGACCCAGTACTTC
TRBV2	TRBJ1-5	once	NA	CASTESGQPQHF	TGTGCCAGCACTGAGAGCGGGCAGCCCCAGCATTTT
TRBV27	TRBJ2-7	NA	NA	CASSLGPASYEQYF	TGTGCCAGCAGTTTAGGGCCGGCCTCCTACGAGCAGTACTTC
TRBV6-1	TRBJ1-2	NA	TRBD1	CASSEGAGGAVYGYTF	TGTGCCAGCAGTGAGGGGGCAGGGGGCGCAGTTTATGGCTACACCTTC
TRBV15	TRBJ2-6	NA	NA	CATLPGKTGANVLTF	TGTGCCACGTTACCGGGAAAGACTGGGGCCAACGTCCTGACTTTC
TRBV27	TRBJ1-1	NA	NA	CASLASGGLYTEAFF	TGTGCCAGCTTAGCTTCGGGGGGGCTTTACACTGAAGCTTTCTTT
TRBV7-9	TRBJ2-3	few	TRBD2	CASSFPVSGRGADTQYF	TGTGCCAGCAGCTTTCCCGTTAGCGGGAGAGGAGCAGATACGCAGTATTTT
TRBV15	TRBJ2-7	NA	NA	CATSRDQYEQYF	TGTGCCACCAGCAGAGATCAATACGAGCAGTACTTC
TRBV2	TRBJ2-7	few	TRBD2	CASGTSGSYEQYF	TGTGCCAGTGGGACTAGCGGGAGCTACGAGCAGTACTTC
TRBV9	TRBJ2-1	NA	TRBD2	CASSVGGLAEPYNEQFF	TGTGCCAGCAGCGTAGGGGGACTAGCGGAACCCTACAATGAGCAGTTCTTC
TRBV5-5	TRBJ2-4	NA	TRBD2	CASSLAGGKNIQYF	TGTGCCAGCAGCTTGGCGGGAGGCAAAAACATTCAGTACTTC
TRBV7-9	TRBJ2-2	NA	TRBD1	CASSLGQGTTGELFF	TGTGCCAGCAGCTTAGGACAGGGGACCACCGGGGAGCTGTTTTTT
TRBV29-1	TRBJ2-1	NA	TRBD2	CSVEGGLAAANEQFF	TGCAGCGTTGAGGGGGGACTAGCGGCCGCCAATGAGCAGTTCTTC
TRBV7-9	TRBJ1-5	NA	TRBD1	CASSPGTGGLDQPQHF	TGTGCCAGCAGCCCCGGGACAGGGGGTTTGGATCAGCCCCAGCATTTT
TRBV2	TRBJ1-1	NA	TRBD1	CASSEGDRTIMNTEAFF	TGTGCCAGCAGTGAAGGGGACAGGACAATCATGAACACTGAAGCTTTCTTT